This T cell receptor beta chain was recovered during a study of cytomegalovirus exposure and HLA in healthy donors. The wider study: Genotyping showed 75% to 90% of approximately 430 donors falling in the Caucasian-associated ancestry cluster. General study results and limits: It was reportedly the case that the classifier diagnosed cytomegalovirus status with high specificity and sensitivity. Other equally common chains were less clonally expanded than HLA-associated TCR beta chains, a later analysis showed.

In the PCR, 60 Vbeta and 13 Jbeta primers were used. Repertoires were generated with immunoSEQ multiplex PCR, while TCRdb's copy carries only in-frame clones and drops some. The sample shows around 150,000 clones, more than 70% of them seen only once. Concerning this clone itself: The antigen is not known.

The CDR3 runs to 18 residues. The trim removed 0 bases at V and 7 bases at J, leaving 18 bases unmatched. Germline V lookup: CDR1 MDHEN, CDR2 SYDVKM. Sequencing used PBMCs. The clonotype originates from a man aged 50 or older in good health and CMV-seropositive. V gene TRBV28 combines with J gene TRBJ2-7; TRBD1 agrees at 7 bases. The CDR3 sequence is CASSLWKGRDSPLREQYF. In DNA, the CDR3 is TGTGCCAGCAGTTTATGGAAGGGTCGGGACAGTCCCCTACGAGAGCAGTACTTC.